The 10 T cell receptor beta chains below all came from one sample that was sequenced in a study of CD8+ T cells in alopecia areata. Sequencing templates came from extracted RNA that was reverse transcribed into cDNA. Clones were sequenced by immunoSEQ multiplex PCR, and TCRdb holds only the in-frame ones, with some missing. The sample includes 170,000 or so clones, 63% of them seen just once. The starting material was CD4+ T cells sorted from blood, obtained at week 0. These receptors were collected from a human donor with alopecia areata.

The chain joins TRBV6-1 to TRBJ2-3, with D possibly matching TRBD1 (6 bases). Trimming stripped 7 bases from V and 3 bases from J, with 11 bases between. The CDR3 loop spans 13 amino acids. Germline CDR1 reads MNHNS; CDR2 reads SASEGT. CDR3 region: CASTTGQTDTQYF. As DNA, the CDR3 is TGTGCCAGCACCACCGGACAGACAGATACGCAGTATTTT.

V usage is TRBV13 and J usage is TRBJ2-2; possible D gene TRBD2, 5 bases. V was pared by 2 bases and J by 7 bases, with 8 bases between. The CDR3 sequence is 13 residues long. Germline V gene lookup returns CDR1 PRHDT and CDR2 FYEKMQ (reference sequence). The CDR3 here is CASSLSEGGELFF. CDR3 sequence (DNA): TGTGCCAGCAGCTTATCAGAGGGCGGGGAGCTGTTTTTT.

V usage is TRBV4-3 and J usage is TRBJ1-2; weak D call: TRBD1 (5 bases). Germline assignment: CDR1 LGHNA and CDR2 YSLEER. The CDR3 runs to 15 residues. V was cut by 4 bases and J by 3 bases, with 15 bases left in between. The CDR3 spells CASSPVATGHYGYTF. CDR3 bases: TGCGCCAGCAGCCCCGTGGCAACGGGACACTATGGCTACACCTTC.

This chain connects TRBV29-1 to TRBJ1-1; D not resolved. Trimming removed 0 bases at V and 4 bases at J, with 6 bases between. Germline V gene lookup returns CDR1 SQVTM and CDR2 ANQGSEA. This CDR3 has 12 residues. The CDR3 nucleotides read TGCAGCGTTGAAGACGGAGGCACTGAAGCTTTCTTT. Translated: CSVEDGGTEAFF.

V is TRBV7-2 and J is TRBJ2-7; tentatively, D is TRBD2 (5 bases). Germline CDR1 and CDR2: SGHTA and FQGNSA. V was cut by 5 bases and J by 11 bases, with 22 bases left in between. CDR3 size: 14 residues. CDR3 region: CASSLPSSYREKYF. CDR3 in DNA: TGTGCCAGCAGCCTCCCGTCGAGTTATAGGGAGAAGTACTTC.

The rearrangement links TRBV30 to TRBJ1-5, with TRBD1 identical over 7 bases. The trim removed 5 bases at V and 0 bases at J, leaving 13 bases unmatched. Germline lookup yields CDR1 GTSNPN and CDR2 SVGIG (reference sequence). The CDR3 length is 17 residues. The CDR3 loop is CAWAKGAIGISNQPQHF. The CDR3, as DNA: TGTGCCTGGGCCAAGGGGGCGATTGGTATTAGCAATCAGCCCCAGCATTTT. The whole variable domain, remainder taken from reference TRBV30 and TRBJ1-5, is SQTIHQWPATLVQPVGSPLSLECTVEGTSNPNLYWYRQAAGRGLQLLFYSVGIGQISSEVPQNLSASRPQDRQFILSSKKLLLSDSGFYLCAWAKGAIGISNQPQHFGDGTRLSIL.

This clone was counted once. The rearrangement links TRBV7-2 to TRBJ2-3, with D perhaps given as TRBD1 or TRBD2 (6 bases each). Germline CDR1 is SGHTA and CDR2 is FQGNSA. The CDR3 has 13 amino acids. Trimming removed 8 bases from V and 5 bases from J, with 14 bases in between. The CDR3 loop is CASPLGGQDTQYF. Here the CDR3 DNA reads TGTGCCAGCCCCCTGGGGGGCCAAGATACGCAGTATTTT.

The rearrangement joins TRBV14 to TRBJ2-3; 7 bases line up with TRBD2. The CDR3 spans 16 residues. Germline V CDR1 and CDR2: SGHDN, FVKESK. V gave up 3 bases and J gave up 4 bases; unmatched junction bases: 10. The CDR3 is CASSQGRTSGADTQYF. CDR3 bases: TGTGCCAGCAGCCAGGGCAGGACAAGCGGGGCAGATACGCAGTATTTT. Combining the CDR3 with reference TRBV14 and TRBJ2-3 gives the whole variable domain EAGVTQFPSHSVIEKGQTVTLRCDPISGHDNLYWYRRVMGKEIKFLLHFVKESKQDESGMPNNRFLAERTGGTYSTLKVQPAELEDSGVYFCASSQGRTSGADTQYFGPGTRLTVL.

In DNA form, the CDR3 reads TGTGCCAGCAGCGCCCAAAGGACAGATACGCAGTATTTT. This gives the protein CASSAQRTDTQYF. This chain connects TRBV9 to TRBJ2-3; no firm D call. The CDR3 extends over 13 amino acids. V lost 3 bases and J 3 bases, leaving 8 bases between the germline ends. Germline CDR1 SGDLS, CDR2 YYNGEE.

The V call is TRBV6-1, the J call TRBJ2-5; a weak D match, TRBD2 (5 bases). Per germline, CDR1 MNHNS and CDR2 SASEGT. The V and J ends lost 7 bases and 5 bases respectively, with 14 bases between them. The CDR3 totals 13 residues. DNA for the CDR3: TGTGCCAGCACCAGTTGGCCGGGGGAGACCCAGTACTTC. This sequence encodes CASTSWPGETQYF.